This TCR beta chain was recorded in a study of T cell changes during pregnancy in multiple sclerosis. The table came from immunoSEQ multiplex PCR; TCRdb's copy has only in-frame clones and leaves some out. The repertoire consists of almost 25,000 clones, with 88% occurring once and the leading ten covering around 0.79%. The specimen comprised CD4+ T cells from peripheral blood mononuclear cells, sampled in the first trimester of pregnancy. The sequence was collected from a female donor in good health, enrolled as a control in a pregnancy study.

The CDR3 DNA follows: TGCGCCAGCAGCCTCACGTGGGGGGGCTCCTACAATGAGCAGTTCTTC. Amino acid sequence: CASSLTWGGSYNEQFF. The rearrangement links TRBV5-1 to TRBJ2-1; 7 bases match TRBD2. The germline V gene has CDR1 SGHRS and CDR2 YFSETQ. The CDR3 is 16 amino acids. V gave up 4 bases and J gave up 0 bases; unmatched junction bases: 7.